The 2 T cell receptor beta chains below all came from one sample that was sequenced in a study of cytomegalovirus exposure and HLA in healthy donors. The method was immunoSEQ multiplex PCR; TCRdb's version includes in-frame clones alone and lacks a portion of them. Among under 100,000 clones listed, 96% were seen once. Sequencing used PBMCs. The receptors stem from a man younger than 35 in good health and CMV-seronegative.

This chain joins TRBV9 and TRBJ2-1, with 8 nucleotides matching TRBD2. V lost 2 bases and J lost 0; bases outside the gene matches: 7. The germline gives CDR1 SGDLS, CDR2 YYNGEE. This CDR3 has 17 residues. The CDR3 DNA reads TGTGCCAGCAGCGTGGCTAGCGGGTTGGGCTCCTACAATGAGCAGTTCTTC. Translated, it gives CASSVASGLGSYNEQFF.

The rearrangement joins TRBV25-1 to TRBJ2-1; TRBD2 is a possible D gene (5 bases). CDR1 is MGHDK and CDR2 is SYGVNS in the germline V gene. Deletions cut 1 base from V and 6 bases from J, with 13 bases between. This CDR3 has 15 amino acids. The CDR3 sequence is CASSEWLEGANEQFF. The CDR3 DNA is TGTGCCAGCAGTGAATGGTTAGAGGGAGCCAATGAGCAGTTCTTC.